Here is one TCR beta chain with its context. These data originate in a study of blood T cell repertoires in COVID-19. Study-level background: Donors in the United States, Italy and Spain gave samples during acute or convalescent COVID-19. PBMCs, B-cell-depleted T cells, or T cells provided the cDNA or gDNA that made up the material.

The CDR3 sequence is 20 residues long. Methods used by the authors: Using reference gene primer amplification, nucleated cell counts were estimated. Libraries were prepared by immunoSEQ multiplex PCR; TCRdb keeps only in-frame clonotypes and omits some of them. V and J calls plus clone size are reproduced from that table; the DNA served to infer D and trimming. The sample holds 100,000 or so clones; approximately 90% are singletons and the top ten take about 1%. This TCR was sampled from a man between 60 and 75 years old with acute or convalescent COVID-19. Sample: peripheral blood. The chain joins TRBV7-5 to TRBJ2-6; the table's D call, TRBD1, has no DNA check behind it. TRBV7-5 counts as a pseudogene. DNA of the CDR3: TGTGCCAGAAGCTTAGAGGCCAGGGGGCGTCCTAGCTCTGGGGCCAACGTCCTGACTTTC. Amino acid sequence: CARSLEARGRPSSGANVLTF.